This record concerns one T cell receptor beta chain sequence. This specimen comes from a study of T-cell reconstitution after alpha-beta-depleted transplantation in children. The germline gives CDR1 MGHRA, CDR2 YSYEKL. This CDR3 is built from 15 residues. V shed 1 base and J shed 2 bases, with 9 bases lying between them. Preparation of the TCRbeta library used unique molecular identifiers. From the PCR reads, TCRdb called clonotypes with MiXCR, one entry per CDR3 protein. The data contain around 200,000 distinct CDR3 sequences, about 9.2% of them seen just once; the ten biggest clones take up approximately 6.2%.

The J gene is TRBJ1-5, the V gene TRBV4-1; a weak D match, TRBD1 (5 bases). The source was PBMCs from the stem cell graft donor, collected from the stem cell graft. The source of this sequence is a human donor who donated a stem cell graft to a child with acute lymphoblastic leukemia. Here the CDR3 reads CASSQVGGGNQPQHF. As DNA, the CDR3 is TGCGCCAGCAGCCAAGTTGGAGGGGGCAATCAGCCCCAGCATTTT.